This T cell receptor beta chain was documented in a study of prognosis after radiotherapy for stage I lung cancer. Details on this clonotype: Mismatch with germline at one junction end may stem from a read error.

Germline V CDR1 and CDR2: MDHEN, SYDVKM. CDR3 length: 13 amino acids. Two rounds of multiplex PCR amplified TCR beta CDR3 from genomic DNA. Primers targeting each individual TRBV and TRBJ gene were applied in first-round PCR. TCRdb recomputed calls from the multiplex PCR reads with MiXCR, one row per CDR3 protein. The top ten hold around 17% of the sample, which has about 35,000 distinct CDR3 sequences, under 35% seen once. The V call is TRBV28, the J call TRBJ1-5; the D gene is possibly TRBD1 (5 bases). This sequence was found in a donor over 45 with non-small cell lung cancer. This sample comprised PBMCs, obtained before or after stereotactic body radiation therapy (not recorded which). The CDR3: CASIMGGGQPQHF. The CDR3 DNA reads TGTGCCAGCATAATGGGGGGGGGTCAGCCCCAACATTTT.